This T cell receptor (beta chain) is drawn from a study of T cells in Graves' hyperthyroidism and ophthalmopathy. Points from the study as a whole: Blood samples included most of the expanded thyroid clonotypes exceeding 0.001.

Concerning this clonotype: Antigen specificity is unknown. With a much larger clone just one base away, this may be a read error.

CDR3 length equals 15 residues. Per the germline V gene, CDR1 is MNHNS and CDR2 is SASEGT. Authors of the study amplified TCR beta CDR3 regions from RNA transcripts. TCR CDR3 regions were first amplified by RT-PCR with HTBI primers. MiXCR, applied by TCRdb to the multiplex PCR reads, yields one record per CDR3 protein. The repertoire holds about 410,000 distinct CDR3 sequences, with roughly 14% as singletons. Sequenced: blood. The TCR sequence derives from a man younger than 35 with Graves' ophthalmopathy. The chain has TRBV6-1 and TRBJ2-7, with 7 bases fitting TRBD2. Written as DNA, the CDR3 is TGTGCCAGCAGACCTGACGGGGGGACCGGTTACGAGCAGCACTTC. This gives the protein CASRPDGGTGYEQHF.